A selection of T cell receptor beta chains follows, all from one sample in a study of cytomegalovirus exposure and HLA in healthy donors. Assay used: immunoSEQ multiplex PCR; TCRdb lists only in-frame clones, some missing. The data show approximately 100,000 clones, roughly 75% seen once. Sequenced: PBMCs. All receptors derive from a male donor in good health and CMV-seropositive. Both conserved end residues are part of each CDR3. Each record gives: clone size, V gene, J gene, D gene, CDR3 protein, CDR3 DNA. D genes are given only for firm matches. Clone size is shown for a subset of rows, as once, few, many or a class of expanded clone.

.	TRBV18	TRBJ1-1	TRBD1	CASSPGQGEAFF	TGTGCCAGCTCACCGGGACAGGGTGAAGCTTTCTTT
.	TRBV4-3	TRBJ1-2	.	CASSQGRGPNYGYTF	TGCGCCAGCAGCCAAGGGCGGGGACCTAACTATGGCTACACCTTC
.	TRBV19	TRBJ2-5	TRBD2	CASSPRTSGGRGETQYF	TGTGCCAGTAGTCCTCGGACTAGCGGGGGGCGCGGAGAGACCCAGTACTTC
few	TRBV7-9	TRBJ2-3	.	CASSLARGEEFDTQYF	TGTGCCAGCAGCTTAGCGCGGGGTGAAGAGTTTGATACGCAGTATTTT
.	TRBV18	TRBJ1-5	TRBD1	CASSPDRASNQPQHF	TGTGCCAGCTCCCCCGACAGGGCTAGCAATCAGCCCCAGCATTTT
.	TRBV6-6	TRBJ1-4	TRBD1	CASRDSTGGNEKLFF	TGTGCCAGCAGGGACTCCACAGGGGGCAATGAAAAACTGTTTTTT
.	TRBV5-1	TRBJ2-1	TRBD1	CASKRQGSYNEQFF	TGCGCCAGCAAGCGACAGGGTTCATACAATGAGCAGTTCTTC
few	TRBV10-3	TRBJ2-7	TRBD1	CAISGTGDEQYF	TGTGCCATCAGTGGGACAGGGGACGAGCAGTACTTC
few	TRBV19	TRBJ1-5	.	CASSEQGYQPQHF	TGTGCCAGTAGTGAACAGGGCTATCAGCCCCAGCATTTT
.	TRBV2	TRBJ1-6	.	CASSPDRQSSYNSPLHF	TGTGCCAGCAGCCCCGACAGACAAAGCTCCTATAATTCACCCCTCCACTTT
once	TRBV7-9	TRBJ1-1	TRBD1	CASSTEPGQGSTEAFF	TGTGCCAGCAGCACGGAACCGGGACAGGGGAGCACTGAAGCTTTCTTT
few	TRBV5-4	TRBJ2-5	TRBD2	CASSSTAGGETQYF	TGTGCCAGCAGCTCGACTGCCGGGGGGGAGACCCAGTACTTC
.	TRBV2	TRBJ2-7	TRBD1	CASRTGQGREQYF	TGTGCCAGCAGGACTGGACAGGGGAGGGAGCAGTACTTC
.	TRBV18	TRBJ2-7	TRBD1	CASSPSTGNSYEQYF	TGTGCCAGCTCACCGTCGACAGGGAATTCCTACGAGCAGTACTTC
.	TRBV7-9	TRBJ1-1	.	CASSLPWGDTEAFF	TGTGCCAGCAGCCTACCATGGGGGGACACTGAAGCTTTCTTT
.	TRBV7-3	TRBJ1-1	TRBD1	CASSTTDRAGTEAFF	TGTGCCAGCAGCACAACAGACAGGGCGGGAACTGAAGCTTTCTTT
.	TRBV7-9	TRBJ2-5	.	CASSPPGAREETQYF	TGTGCCAGCAGCCCCCCGGGAGCCAGGGAGGAGACCCAGTACTTC
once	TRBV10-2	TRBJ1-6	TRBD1	CASSIDRGNSPLHF	TGCGCCAGCAGCATCGACAGGGGGAATTCACCCCTCCACTTT
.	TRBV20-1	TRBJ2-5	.	CSAPQFGTQYF	TGCAGTGCTCCCCAATTCGGGACCCAGTACTTC
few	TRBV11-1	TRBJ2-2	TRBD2	CASSLGGLAGEMNTGELFF	TGTGCCAGCAGCTTAGGGGGACTAGCGGGGGAGATGAACACCGGGGAGCTGTTTTTT
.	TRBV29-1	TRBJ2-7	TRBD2	CSVEGLAGGDYEQYF	TGCAGCGTTGAGGGACTAGCGGGGGGTGACTACGAGCAGTACTTC
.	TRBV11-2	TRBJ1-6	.	CASTSGSSYNSPLHF	TGTGCCAGCACTTCAGGCAGCTCCTATAATTCACCCCTCCACTTT
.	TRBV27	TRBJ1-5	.	CASSLNGAGAQPQHF	TGTGCCAGCAGTTTAAATGGAGCAGGGGCTCAGCCCCAGCATTTT
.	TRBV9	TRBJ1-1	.	CASSVGGFETEAFF	TGTGCCAGCAGCGTAGGAGGGTTTGAGACTGAAGCTTTCTTT
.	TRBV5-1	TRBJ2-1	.	CASSLRLTDNEQFF	TGCGCCAGCAGCTTAAGGCTGACAGACAATGAGCAGTTCTTC
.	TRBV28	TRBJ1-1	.	CASSLSLGDHTEAFF	TGTGCCAGCAGTTTAAGTCTGGGAGACCACACTGAAGCTTTCTTT
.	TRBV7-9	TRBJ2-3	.	CASSSLGDTQYF	TGTGCCAGCAGCTCACTCGGAGATACGCAGTATTTT
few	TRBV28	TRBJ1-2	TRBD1	CASSPRTGGWHGYTF	TGTGCCAGCAGTCCCAGGACAGGGGGCTGGCATGGCTACACCTTC
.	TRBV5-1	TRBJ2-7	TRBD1	CASSLGGTDTYEQYF	TGCGCCAGCAGCTTGGGGGGGACAGACACCTACGAGCAGTACTTC
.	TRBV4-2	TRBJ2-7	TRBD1	CASSQIGQGANEQYF	TGTGCCAGCAGCCAGATTGGACAGGGGGCTAACGAGCAGTACTTC
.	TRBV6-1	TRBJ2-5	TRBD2	CASSGDGGYQETQYF	TGTGCCAGCAGTGGGGACGGGGGGTACCAAGAGACCCAGTACTTC
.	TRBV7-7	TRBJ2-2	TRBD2	CASSPLAGANTGELFF	TGTGCTAGCAGCCCTCTAGCGGGGGCCAACACCGGGGAGCTGTTTTTT
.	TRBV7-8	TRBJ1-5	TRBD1	CASSSLTGTDQPQHF	TGTGCCAGCAGCTCATTGACAGGGACCGATCAGCCCCAGCATTTT
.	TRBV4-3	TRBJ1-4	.	CASSQNGGGTNEKLFF	TGCGCCAGCAGCCAGAACGGGGGAGGGACTAATGAAAAACTGTTTTTT
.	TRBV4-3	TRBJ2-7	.	CASSQMGGSGIGEQYF	TGCGCCAGCAGCCAAATGGGGGGAAGTGGGATCGGCGAGCAGTACTTC
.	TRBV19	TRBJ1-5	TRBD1	CAITEPGQGATSNQPQHF	TGTGCCATAACCGAACCGGGACAGGGGGCTACGAGCAATCAGCCCCAGCATTTT
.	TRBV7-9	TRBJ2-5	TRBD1	CASSLAGTGGEETQYF	TGTGCCAGCAGCTTAGCGGGGACAGGGGGCGAGGAGACCCAGTACTTC
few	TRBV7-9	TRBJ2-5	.	CASSPKGEETQYF	TGTGCCAGCAGCCCCAAGGGGGAGGAGACCCAGTACTTC
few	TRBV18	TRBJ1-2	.	CASSPTDYGSGYTF	TGTGCCAGCTCACCAACGGATTACGGGAGTGGCTACACCTTC
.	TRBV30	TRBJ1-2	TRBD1	CASYSGTARGYTF	TGTGCCTCGTACTCCGGGACAGCCCGTGGCTACACCTTC
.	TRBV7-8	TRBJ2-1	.	CASSVNLGRGPEQFF	TGTGCCAGCAGCGTAAATCTTGGCAGGGGACCCGAGCAGTTCTTC
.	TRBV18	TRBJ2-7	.	CASSLPGRYEQYF	TGTGCCAGCTCACTCCCAGGGAGGTACGAGCAGTACTTC
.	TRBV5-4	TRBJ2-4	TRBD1	CASSLGSGGAKNIQYF	TGTGCCAGCAGCTTAGGGTCAGGGGGCGCCAAAAACATTCAGTACTTC
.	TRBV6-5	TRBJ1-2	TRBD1	CASSYGDRGAGYTF	TGTGCCAGCAGTTACGGGGACAGGGGGGCTGGCTACACCTTC
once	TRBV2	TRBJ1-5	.	CASSSTDSGPQHF	TGTGCCAGCAGCTCGACGGACTCGGGGCCCCAGCATTTT
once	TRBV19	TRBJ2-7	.	CASRETGTYEQYF	TGTGCCAGTAGGGAGACAGGAACCTACGAGCAGTACTTC
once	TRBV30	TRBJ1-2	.	CAWSPGGIYGYTF	TGTGCCTGGAGCCCCGGGGGGATCTATGGCTACACCTTC
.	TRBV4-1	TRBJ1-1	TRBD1	CASSQGDRGMNTEAFF	TGCGCCAGCAGCCAAGGGGACAGGGGCATGAACACTGAAGCTTTCTTT
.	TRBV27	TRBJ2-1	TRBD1	CASSYKPTGFVDEQFF	TGTGCCAGCAGTTACAAGCCGACAGGGTTTGTGGATGAGCAGTTCTTC
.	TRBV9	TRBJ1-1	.	CASSVVAGLNTEAFF	TGTGCCAGCAGCGTAGTTGCGGGGTTGAACACTGAAGCTTTCTTT
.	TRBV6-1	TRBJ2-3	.	CASSESSRDTQYF	TGTGCCAGCAGTGAGTCTAGCCGAGATACGCAGTATTTT